Detailed here is one T cell receptor (beta chain). Its antigen is not identified. This sample is part of a study of Ad26.COV2.S vaccination and SARS-CoV-2 variants. Across the study: Among those in the COV1001 Ad26.COV2.S trial arm was the donor. Administration of Ad26.COV2.S was intramuscular, either once or twice 56 days apart. Study results and caveats: Reportedly, spike-specific CD8+ and CD4+ T cell responses achieved substantial breadth once vaccination had taken place. Non-spike TCR breadth showed similarity between vaccine and placebo recipients.

Produced via immunoSEQ multiplex PCR; TCRdb's table is partial and in-frame only. The table shows a few hundred thousand clones, with about 80% occurring only once. The treatment denotes: 19 received Ad26.COV2.S at low or high dose, single or two shots; 5 received placebo; per-sample allocation not given. The samples date from day 63 after the first vaccine or placebo injection. This sequence originates from a person between 18 and 60 years old who received the Ad26.COV2.S COVID-19 vaccine or a placebo. Sequencing used peripheral blood, obtained in a trial of Ad26.COV2.S vaccine versus placebo.

The CDR3 DNA reads TGCGCCAGCAGCTTGGTTGGTACAGCTGGCTACACCTTC. Translated: CASSLVGTAGYTF. This chain uses TRBV5-1 with TRBJ1-2, with D hard to call. The CDR3 length is 13 residues. Germline CDR1 reads SGHRS; CDR2 reads YFSETQ. V gave up 0 bases and J gave up 7 bases, with 10 bases separating them.